This TCR beta chain was sequenced during a study of blood T cell repertoires in COVID-19. This clone was observed a single time. Clinical histories supplied by participants themselves formed the basis of cohort assignment. The repertoire was sequenced with immunoSEQ multiplex PCR; TCRdb's copy has only in-frame clones and lacks some. The sample gives fewer than 350,000 clones, approximately 83% of which show up once; 4% to 5.5% is in the top ten. Trimming stripped 1 base from V and 8 bases from J, with 8 bases between. CDR1 LGHDT and CDR2 YNNKEL come from the germline V gene (reference sequence). The CDR3 length is 13 residues.

V usage is TRBV3-1 (or the pseudogene TRBV3-2) and J usage is TRBJ1-4, with D perhaps TRBD1 (6 bases). The sample was PBMCs or T cells enriched from blood (not recorded which). The origin of this receptor is a woman aged 40 to 50 with acute COVID-19. CDR3 sequence reads: CASSQGQGEKLFF. The CDR3 DNA sequence: TGTGCCAGCAGCCAAGGGCAGGGGGAAAAACTGTTTTTT.